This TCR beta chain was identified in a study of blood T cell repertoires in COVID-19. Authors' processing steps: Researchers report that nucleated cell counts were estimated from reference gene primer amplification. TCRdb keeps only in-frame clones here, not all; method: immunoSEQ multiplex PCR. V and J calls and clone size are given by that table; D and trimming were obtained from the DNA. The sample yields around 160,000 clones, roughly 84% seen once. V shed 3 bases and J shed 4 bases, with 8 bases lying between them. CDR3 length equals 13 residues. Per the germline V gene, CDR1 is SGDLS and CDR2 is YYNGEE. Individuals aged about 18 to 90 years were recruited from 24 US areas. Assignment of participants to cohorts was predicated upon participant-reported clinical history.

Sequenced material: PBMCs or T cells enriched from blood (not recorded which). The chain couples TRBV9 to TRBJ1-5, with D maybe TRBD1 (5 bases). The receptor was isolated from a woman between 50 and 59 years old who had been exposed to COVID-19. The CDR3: CASSGGVNQPQHF. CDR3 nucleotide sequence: TGTGCCAGCAGCGGGGGGGTTAATCAGCCCCAGCATTTT.